The clone carrying this TCR beta chain occurred a few times. The target antigen is unknown. The CDR3 has 13 residues. CDR1 is SGHTA and CDR2 is FQGNSA in the germline V gene. The V gene lost 3 bases and the J gene lost 4 bases, with 9 bases spanning the gap. Time point meaning: sample taken at primary tumor resection. Samples were obtained from 70 or so donors, all untreated early-stage non-small cell lung cancer patients. Every TCR cDNA molecule bore its own unique molecular identifier. TCRdb re-derived calls from the 5' RACE reads in MiXCR, one entry per CDR3 protein. The sample carries roughly 40,000 distinct CDR3 sequences, nearly 7% recorded once. The sample is drawn from a study of spatial heterogeneity in lung cancer. Overall study results and limits: The study found ubiquitous expanded tumor TCRs in blood more at resection than follow-up.

This receptor was obtained from a female donor with early-stage non-small cell lung cancer. The sequences come from PBMCs, collected at surgery. The chain links TRBV7-2 to TRBJ2-5; TRBD2 is a possible D gene (5 bases). The CDR3 DNA sequence: TGTGCCAGCAGCTTCGAGCGGTTAGAGACCCAGTACTTC. Its protein is CASSFERLETQYF.